This TCR beta chain was sequenced in a study of T cells in Graves' hyperthyroidism and ophthalmopathy. This clonotype was seen at least ten times. Its antigen is unidentified. Patients aged 18 to 65 had newly diagnosed hyperthyroidism lasting under 2 months. Study conclusions and caveats: Appearing also in blood were most of the thyroid clonotypes expanded above 0.001.

Amplification targeted TCR beta CDR3 regions from RNA transcripts. The HTBI primer set drove a first-round RT-PCR of the TCR CDR3. TCRdb independently ran MiXCR on the multiplex PCR reads; one entry per CDR3 protein. The table records 96,000 or so distinct CDR3 sequences, around 50% of them present only once. The receptor was derived from a woman aged 35 to 49 with Graves' hyperthyroidism. The source material was blood.

This chain's CDR3 is CASSLPSDSSGNTIYF. The DNA for the CDR3 is TGCGCCAGCAGCTTACCCAGCGACAGCTCTGGAAACACCATATATTTT. The chain combines TRBV5-1 with TRBJ1-3, with D possibly being TRBD1 (5 bases). Trimming took 2 bases from V and 0 from J, leaving 12 bases between them. This CDR3 has 16 amino acids. CDR1 is SGHRS and CDR2 is YFSETQ in the germline V gene.